This TCR beta chain is drawn from a study of shared clonotypes between healthy human individuals. Study-wide context: Each donor contributed plates that comprised three CD4 naive, three CD4 memory, two CD8 naive and one CD8 memory. Findings and limits, study-wide: Naive subsets generally exceeded memory subsets in estimated richness.

The naive CD8 fraction comprised CD45RO-negative cells positively selected for CCR7 and excluded terminally differentiated effector memory CD45RA+ cells. The CDR3 length is 16 residues. Germline V gene data show CDR1 as SEHNR and CDR2 as FQNEAQ (reference sequence). Trimming removed 1 base at V and 2 bases at J, with 14 bases between. A note on this clone: The antigen remains unidentified.

The table came from immunoSEQ multiplex PCR; TCRdb's copy has only in-frame clones and leaves some out. The sample lists some 2,000,000 clones, about 95% occurring once. Sequenced material: naive CD8+ T cells sorted from blood. The TCR originated in a man in his late teens or twenties in good health. The chain joins TRBV7-9 to TRBJ2-5, with D possibly called TRBD1 or TRBD2 (5 bases each). The CDR3 DNA sequence: TGTGCCAGCAGCTTAGGGTTCGGGGCAGCTCAAGAGACCCAGTACTTC. The encoded protein is CASSLGFGAAQETQYF.